What follows is one T cell receptor beta chain and its context. Assay: immunoSEQ multiplex PCR; the TCRdb copy retains only in-frame clones and omits some. In the table there are some 2,000 clones, about nine tenths of which are singletons. The data were taken from a study of tumor T cells in aggressive B-cell lymphoma. Germline V gene sequence: CDR1 MGHRA, CDR2 YSYEKL. The CDR3 totals 18 residues. J gave up 7 bases and V 4 bases, and 14 bases lay outside the gene matches. The source material was tumor tissue. The TCR comes from an adult with diffuse large B cell lymphoma. V and J are TRBV4-1 and TRBJ2-1; 12 nucleotides agree with TRBD2. In DNA form, the CDR3 reads TGCGCCAGCAGCCTCCGTAGGGCTAGCGGGGGGGGTGGGAATGAGCAGTTCTTC. Amino acid sequence: CASSLRRASGGGGNEQFF.